This is a list of T cell receptor beta chains from one sample in a study of spatial heterogeneity in lung cancer. MiXCR, applied by TCRdb to the 5' RACE reads, yields one record per CDR3 protein. The sample has more than 75,000 distinct CDR3 sequences, around 12% seen once. Specimen: PBMCs, collected at surgery. Source of these receptors: a male donor with early-stage non-small cell lung cancer. Both conserved end residues are part of each CDR3. A D gene is named only where the DNA matches it firmly. Clone size, where shown, is once, few, many, or a class for clones that have expanded.

j_call v_call clone_size cdr3_length d_call cdr3_nt cdr3_aa
TRBJ1-2 TRBV5-1 few 14 - TGCGCCAGCAGCTTGGAGGGCCAGGACGATGGCTACACCTTC CASSLEGQDDGYTF
TRBJ2-1 TRBV7-9 - 14 TRBD2 TGTGCCAGCAGTGGTACTAGCGGGGACAATGAGCAGTTCTTC CASSGTSGDNEQFF
TRBJ1-5 TRBV24-1 few 15 - TGTGCCACCAGTGACAGTCTGCATAGCAATCAGCCCCAGCATTTT CATSDSLHSNQPQHF
TRBJ1-1 TRBV2 many 16 - TGTGCCAGCAGTGAAACCCGGGCAGGGAAGAACACTGAAGCTTTCTTT CASSETRAGKNTEAFF
TRBJ1-4 TRBV20-1 - 12 - TGCAGTGTGGACGGAAGTAATGAAAAACTGTTTTTT CSVDGSNEKLFF
TRBJ1-5 TRBV3-1 few 13 - TGTGCCAGCAGCAGGGGAGGAGATCAGCCCCAGCATTTT CASSRGGDQPQHF
TRBJ2-7 TRBV7-2 few 15 TRBD2 TGTGCCAGCAGCTTCGGACTAGCGGGAGCCTACGAGCAGTACTTC CASSFGLAGAYEQYF
TRBJ1-4 TRBV7-9 few 15 TRBD1 TGTGCCAGCAGCTTTGATGGGGACAGGGATGAAAAACTGTTTTTT CASSFDGDRDEKLFF
TRBJ2-7 TRBV4-3 - 13 - TGCGCCAGCAGCCACAACAGGGTCGGCGAGCAGTACTTC CASSHNRVGEQYF
TRBJ2-1 TRBV7-9 - 19 TRBD1 TGTGCCAGCAGCTTAGTAGGGGGCGGTACACCCAACCGGTACAATGAGCAGTTCTTC CASSLVGGGTPNRYNEQFF
TRBJ2-3 TRBV12-3/TRBV12-4 few 16 - TGTGCCAGCAGCCCTCGGGGGACACGGAGTGCAGATACGCAGTATTTT CASSPRGTRSADTQYF
TRBJ2-3 TRBV29-1 - 15 TRBD1 TGCAGCGTTGTTGGGACAGCAGCATTCACAGATACGCAGTATTTT CSVVGTAAFTDTQYF
TRBJ2-2 TRBV6-1 many 15 TRBD2 TGTGCCAGCAGTGAGACGGGGGGAAAGGCCGGGGAGCTGTTTTTT CASSETGGKAGELFF
TRBJ2-3 TRBV10-3 - 14 - TGTGCCATCTCGGGATCGGGGTCGGAGGATACGCAGTATTTT CAISGSGSEDTQYF
TRBJ2-5 TRBV6-1 - 14 - TGTGCCAGCAGTGAACAGGCAGGCTTTTCGACCCAGTACTTC CASSEQAGFSTQYF